The 10 T cell receptor beta chains below come from one sample, sequenced in a study of cytomegalovirus exposure and HLA in healthy donors. Profiled with immunoSEQ multiplex PCR; TCRdb holds only in-frame clones, not every one. The table records around 250,000 clones, roughly 91% of them present only once. The sample comprised PBMCs. The receptor set was obtained from a woman in her 30s in good health and CMV-seronegative.

This clone has just a few counts. The chain carries TRBV11-2 and TRBJ2-1; unclear D gene. Trimming shortened V by 4 bases and J by 9 bases, and 22 bases separated the two germline ends. Germline CDR1 reads SGHAT; CDR2 reads FQNNGV. The CDR3 is 16 amino acids. The CDR3 nucleotides read TGTGCCAGCAGCTGGGGTCGGACCCCCGCTCTTAGTGAGCAGTTCTTC. This sequence encodes CASSWGRTPALSEQFF.

The CDR3 coding sequence is TGTGCCAGCAGTTTATTTAGCGGCGACAATGAGCAGTTCTTC. It translates to CASSLFSGDNEQFF. V and J are TRBV28 and TRBJ2-1; D possibly corresponds to TRBD2 (6 bases). V lost 1 base to trimming and J lost 5 bases, with 9 bases between them. The CDR3 has 14 amino acids. Per the germline V gene, CDR1 is MDHEN and CDR2 is SYDVKM.

The rearrangement links TRBV9 to TRBJ2-7; TRBD2 aligns across 7 bases. J gave up 2 bases and V 4 bases, and 12 bases lay outside the gene matches. The CDR3 consists of 16 residues. Germline V CDR1 and CDR2: SGDLS, YYNGEE. As DNA, the CDR3 is TGTGCCAGCAGCTTCCGAGCGGCGGGAGCCCCCTACGAGCAGTACTTC. This sequence encodes CASSFRAAGAPYEQYF.

The chain employs TRBV15 and TRBJ2-7, with D maybe TRBD2 (9 bases). Germline V lookup: CDR1 LNHNV, CDR2 YYDKDF (reference sequence). Trimming stripped 5 bases from V and 0 bases from J, with 26 bases between. The CDR3 consists of 19 residues. CDR3 in amino acids: CATSLTGTGKLAGSYEQYF. For the CDR3, the DNA is TGTGCCACCAGCCTCACCGGGACAGGCAAACTAGCGGGCTCCTACGAGCAGTACTTC. The variable domain in full, with the rest retrieved from reference TRBV15 and TRBJ2-7, is DAMVIQNPRYQVTQFGKPVTLSCSQTLNHNVMYWYQQKSSQAPKLLFHYYDKDFNNEADTPDNFQSRRPNTSFCFLDIRSPGLGDTAMYLCATSLTGTGKLAGSYEQYFGPGTRLTVT.

This chain connects TRBV28 to TRBJ1-1, with D perhaps TRBD1 (6 bases). CDR3 length equals 13 residues. The V gene's germline CDR1 is MDHEN and CDR2 SYDVKM. Trimming pared 5 bases from V and 3 bases from J, leaving 10 bases between. This chain's CDR3 is CASSLRGYTEAFF. The CDR3 DNA reads as TGTGCCAGCAGTCTCAGGGGTTACACTGAAGCTTTCTTT.

A few counts support this clone. The chain combines TRBV28 with TRBJ1-5, with a possible D match to TRBD1 (5 bases). V was clipped by 4 bases and J by 0 bases, with 13 bases between them. Germline-derived CDR1 and CDR2 are MDHEN and SYDVKM. This CDR3 spans 16 amino acids. The CDR3 DNA is TGTGCCAGCAGTTCCATCCCGGGGGTTAGCAATCAGCCCCAGCATTTT. Translating it yields CASSSIPGVSNQPQHF.

Here the CDR3 DNA reads TGTGCCAGCAGTGTTAGATCAAGGACAGAGCAGTACTTC. The encoded protein is CASSVRSRTEQYF. V is TRBV28 and J is TRBJ2-7, with a weak D call TRBD1 (5 bases). The CDR3 runs 13 residues. Trimming left V 5 bases short and J 7 bases short, with 15 bases between. Germline values: CDR1 MDHEN, CDR2 SYDVKM.

This chain connects TRBV7-7 to TRBJ2-5; 7 bases line up with TRBD2. V trimming: 5 bases; J trimming: 5 bases; junction bases outside the gene matches: 11. The germline V gene has CDR1 SSHAT and CDR2 FNYEAQ (reference sequence). The CDR3 runs 15 residues. This CDR3 is CASSREVLRMETQYF. As DNA, the CDR3 is TGTGCCAGCAGCCGGGAGGTCCTGCGGATGGAGACCCAGTACTTC.

The gene calls are TRBV29-1 and TRBJ2-1, with 7 nucleotides matching TRBD1. Germline V gives CDR1 SQVTM, CDR2 ANQGSEA. The J segment lost 3 bases and the V segment lost 0 bases, leaving 5 bases of the junction unmatched. The CDR3 has 15 residues. CDR3 protein: CSVEEPGQNYNEQFF. The CDR3 DNA sequence: TGCAGCGTTGAAGAACCGGGACAGAACTACAATGAGCAGTTCTTC.

The chain combines TRBV10-3 with TRBJ2-3, with D uncertain. The CDR3 length is 11 residues. The ends were cut back, 10 bases at V and 6 bases at J, with 11 bases in the middle. The germline V gene has CDR1 ENHRY and CDR2 SYGVKD. The CDR3, as DNA: TGTGCCACCTTTTTTTGGGATACGCAGTATTTT. Translated: CATFFWDTQYF.